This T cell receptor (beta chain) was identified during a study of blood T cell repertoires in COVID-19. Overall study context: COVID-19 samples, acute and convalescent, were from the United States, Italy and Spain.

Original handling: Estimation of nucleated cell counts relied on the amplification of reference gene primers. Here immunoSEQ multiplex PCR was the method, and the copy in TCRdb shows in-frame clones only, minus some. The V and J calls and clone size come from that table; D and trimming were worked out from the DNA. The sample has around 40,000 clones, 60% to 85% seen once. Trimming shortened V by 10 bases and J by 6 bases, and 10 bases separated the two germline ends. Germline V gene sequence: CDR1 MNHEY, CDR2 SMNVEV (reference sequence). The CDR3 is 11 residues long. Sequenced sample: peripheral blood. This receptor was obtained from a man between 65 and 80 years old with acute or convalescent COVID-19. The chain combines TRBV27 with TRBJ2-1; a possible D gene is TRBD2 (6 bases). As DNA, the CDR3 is TGTGCCACCGCCGGGGGCAATGAGCAGTTCTTC. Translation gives CATAGGNEQFF.